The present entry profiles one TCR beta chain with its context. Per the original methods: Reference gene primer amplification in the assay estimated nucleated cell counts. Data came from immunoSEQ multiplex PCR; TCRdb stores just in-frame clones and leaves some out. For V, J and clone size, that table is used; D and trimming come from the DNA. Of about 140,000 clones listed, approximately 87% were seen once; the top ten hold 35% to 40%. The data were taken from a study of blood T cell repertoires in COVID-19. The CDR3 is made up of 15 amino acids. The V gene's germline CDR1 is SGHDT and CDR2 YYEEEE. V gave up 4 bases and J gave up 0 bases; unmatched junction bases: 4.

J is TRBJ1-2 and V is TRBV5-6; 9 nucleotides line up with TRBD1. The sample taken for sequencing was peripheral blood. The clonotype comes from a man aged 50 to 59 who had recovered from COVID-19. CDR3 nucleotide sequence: TGTGCCAGCAGCCCAGGGACAGGGACTAACTATGGCTACACCTTC. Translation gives CASSPGTGTNYGYTF.